The rows below give T cell receptor beta chains drawn from one sample of a study of CD8 T cells in ankylosing spondylitis. Each CDR3 protein is one row after TCRdb ran MiXCR on the 5' RACE reads. The table includes 750,000 to 850,000 distinct CDR3 sequences, about 10% detected once. The sequencing sample was made of blood, either unsorted or a sorted T cell fraction (not recorded which). Receptors originate from a male donor with ankylosing spondylitis. CDR3s include the opening cysteine and the closing phenylalanine or tryptophan. The D gene is left open where the match is weak. Where a row states a size, it is once, few, many or the class of an expanded clone; other rows omit it.

TRBJ2-3 | TRBV18 | . | . | TGTGCCAGCTCACCCCTAGATGGGGCAGATACGCAGTATTTT | CASSPLDGADTQYF
TRBJ1-6 | TRBV7-2 | . | . | TGTGCCAGCAGCTTAGACAGGGTAGGGTCACCCCTCCACTTT | CASSLDRVGSPLHF
TRBJ2-1 | TRBV27 | . | TRBD2 | TGTGCCAGCAGAAGGACTAGCGGGGGGGCTTTGAATGAGCAGTTCTTC | CASRRTSGGALNEQFF
TRBJ1-1 | TRBV6-6 | few | . | TGTGCCAGCAGTTACGTCGCATCTGAAGCTTTCTTT | CASSYVASEAFF
TRBJ2-1 | TRBV12-3/TRBV12-4 | few | TRBD2 | TGTGCCAGCGCCGAGAGACTAGCGGGATCAAATGAGCAGTTCTTC | CASAERLAGSNEQFF
TRBJ1-6 | TRBV5-5 | many | . | TGTGCCAGCAGCTTGATTTCCGGCTCCTATAATTCACCCCTCCACTTT | CASSLISGSYNSPLHF
TRBJ2-7 | TRBV4-1 | few | . | TGCGCCAGCAGCCAACCCGGACAGTCCTACGAGCAGTACTTC | CASSQPGQSYEQYF
TRBJ1-2 | TRBV4-1 | . | . | TGCGCCAGCAGCCACACCCAAGGTCGAGATGGCTACACCTTC | CASSHTQGRDGYTF
TRBJ2-7 | TRBV30 | . | . | TGTGCCTGGAGTGTCGATTTCTACGAGCAGTACTTC | CAWSVDFYEQYF
TRBJ1-1 | TRBV6-2/TRBV6-3 | . | . | TGTGCCAGCAGTTACGGGCTTACAGCTGAAGCTTTCTTT | CASSYGLTAEAFF
TRBJ2-7 | TRBV9 | few | TRBD2 | TGTGCCAGCAGCGTAGGCCTAGCGGGAGCCCAAGACGAGCAGTACTTC | CASSVGLAGAQDEQYF
TRBJ2-3 | TRBV20-1 | few | TRBD2 | TGCAGTGCTAGAAAGCGGGAGCTATCTAGCACAGATACGCAGTATTTT | CSARKRELSSTDTQYF
TRBJ2-5 | TRBV29-1 | . | TRBD1 | TGCAGCGTAAACAGGGGGCCGGAGACCCAGTACTTC | CSVNRGPETQYF
TRBJ2-7 | TRBV29-1 | few | . | TGCAGCGTTGATCCGGGGACCCACGAGCAGTACTTC | CSVDPGTHEQYF
TRBJ2-3 | TRBV20-1 | many | . | TGCAGTGCTAGAGACGAGGGCGGAGATACGCAGTATTTT | CSARDEGGDTQYF
TRBJ2-5 | TRBV20-1 | many | . | TGCAGTGCTAGGCCAGTCGGGGAAGAGACCCAGTACTTC | CSARPVGEETQYF
TRBJ2-5 | TRBV12-3/TRBV12-4 | many | TRBD1 | TGTGCCAGCAGCCCAGGGGGCGCGGAGACCCAGTACTTC | CASSPGGAETQYF
TRBJ1-6 | TRBV12-3/TRBV12-4 | . | TRBD1 | TGTGCCAGCAGTTTTCCTGGACAGGGTCTAAATTCACCCCTCCACTTT | CASSFPGQGLNSPLHF
TRBJ2-5 | TRBV20-1 | few | TRBD1 | TGCAGTGCTAGAGATCGACGGACAGGGGGCGGGTGGACCCAGTACTTC | CSARDRRTGGGWTQYF
TRBJ1-1 | TRBV14 | few | . | TGTGCCAGCAGCCAAGTTTGGCCCGGAAGAACTGAAGCTTTCTTT | CASSQVWPGRTEAFF
TRBJ2-7 | TRBV20-1 | . | TRBD1 | TGCAGTGCCTACTACAGGGGCCCGATCTACGAGCAGTACTTC | CSAYYRGPIYEQYF
TRBJ2-1 | TRBV29-1 | many | TRBD1 | TGCAGCGTTTTGACAGGGCACTACAATGAGCAGTTCTTC | CSVLTGHYNEQFF
TRBJ1-2 | TRBV5-1 | few | TRBD1 | TGCGCCAGCAGCCCTGACAGGGGGCTGGTCTATGGCTACACCTTC | CASSPDRGLVYGYTF
TRBJ1-1 | TRBV20-1 | few | . | TGCAGTGCTAGTCGGGGTGAAGCTTTCTTT | CSASRGEAFF
TRBJ2-7 | TRBV5-5 | few | . | TGTGCCAGCAGCCACACGGGGTTCGAGCAGTACTTC | CASSHTGFEQYF
TRBJ2-5 | TRBV18 | . | . | TGTGCCAGCTCACGAGGTTTCCAAGAGACCCAGTACTTC | CASSRGFQETQYF
TRBJ2-7 | TRBV12-3/TRBV12-4 | . | TRBD1 | TGTGCCAGCAGCCTACAGGGGAATACGGGCGAGCAGTACTTC | CASSLQGNTGEQYF
TRBJ1-5 | TRBV27 | . | . | TGTGCCAGCAGTTCCGGACGGGATTTTCAGCCCCAGCATTTT | CASSSGRDFQPQHF
TRBJ1-2 | TRBV4-3 | . | . | TGCGCCAGCAGCCAAGATTCCAGGTCGGACTATGGCTACACCTTC | CASSQDSRSDYGYTF
TRBJ2-5 | TRBV29-1 | few | . | TGCAGCGTTGAACGGCACAGGCTGCGAGAGACCCAGTACTTC | CSVERHRLRETQYF
TRBJ2-5 | TRBV12-3/TRBV12-4 | . | . | TGTGCCAGCAGATTTGGCTTAGAGACCCAGTACTTC | CASRFGLETQYF
TRBJ2-3 | TRBV29-1 | many | TRBD2 | TGCAGCGTTGAAAGCCTAGCGGCAGATACGCAGTATTTT | CSVESLAADTQYF
TRBJ2-1 | TRBV6-5 | . | TRBD2 | TGTGCCAGCAGTTACTCTAGGACTAGCGGCTCCTACAATGAGCAGTTCTTC | CASSYSRTSGSYNEQFF
TRBJ2-7 | TRBV29-1 | . | . | TGCAGCGTCCTAGCTCCAGGGGGCGGGAGGGTATACGAGCAGTACTTC | CSVLAPGGGRVYEQYF